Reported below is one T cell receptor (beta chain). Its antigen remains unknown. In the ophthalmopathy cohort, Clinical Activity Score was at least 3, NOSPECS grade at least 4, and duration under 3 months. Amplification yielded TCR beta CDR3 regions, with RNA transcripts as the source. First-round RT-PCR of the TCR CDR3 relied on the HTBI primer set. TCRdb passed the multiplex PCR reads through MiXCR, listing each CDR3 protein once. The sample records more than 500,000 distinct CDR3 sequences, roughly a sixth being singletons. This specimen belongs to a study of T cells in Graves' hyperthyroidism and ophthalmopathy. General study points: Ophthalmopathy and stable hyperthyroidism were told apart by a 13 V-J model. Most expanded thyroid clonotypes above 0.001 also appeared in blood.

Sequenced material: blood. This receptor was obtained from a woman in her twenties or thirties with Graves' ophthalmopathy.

DNA of the CDR3: TGTGCCACCAGCACTCACTTCGGGGCTTTCTTT. It yields the protein CATSTHFGAFF. This chain connects TRBV15 to TRBJ1-1; no definite D call. This CDR3 region has 11 residues. V was cut by 4 bases and J by 11 bases, with 11 bases left in between. Germline CDR1 reads LNHNV; CDR2 reads YYDKDF (reference sequence).